This TCR beta chain stems from a study of T cell responses to AZD1222 COVID-19 vaccine (dated by TCRdb to the early 2020s). For context, the study as a whole: AZD1222 recipients whose second dose came at about 4 weeks and those whose second dose came at about 12 weeks were combined into one group, since spike-specific TCR depth and breadth did not differ between the two schedules. A total of more than 230 trial participants underwent TCR sequencing, of whom about 200 received two doses of AZD1222 and approximately 25 received two doses of the MenACWY control vaccine. Trial participants were enrolled by age into subgroups of 18-55, 56-69 and 70-plus years, and around 150, 29 and 61 TCR-sequenced participants, respectively, were included in these subgroups. Beyond this particular receptor, the publication reports: The 56-69-year group was small, and its depth increase did not reach significance, likely because of low power. The vaccine-associated CD4 TCRs covered the entire spike protein, and the dominant responses fell in regions 160-218 and 743-854. Spike-specific TCR breadth and depth rose significantly after two AZD1222 doses compared with day 0 and with MenACWY recipients. Most participants were white British and females outnumbered males, and the authors suggested that clonal diversity may have been underestimated. Conclusions about previously exposed vaccinees are limited, since just 6 or 7 AZD1222 recipients were seropositive for SARS-CoV-2 at baseline. Because no day 14 peak-response samples were available, the repertoires could be characterized only after the peak T cell response. Reportedly, almost half of the unique spike-specific TCRs recognized epitopes lying outside the regions that are mutated in the B.1.351 and B.1.1.7 variants.

In light of the paper, this sample's time point label describes: baseline before first vaccination. Vaccinee samples came from UK trials COV001 and COV002, including a single-blind randomized controlled phase 2/3 trial of AZD1222 (ChAdOx1 nCoV-19) in healthy adults. For TCRbeta chain sequencing, PBMC samples were collected from trial participants at day 0 and at day 28 after the second dose. This clone was counted a single time. Its antigen is not yet known. No base quality values were provided; no much bigger clone lies one nucleotide off. The CDR3 regions of human TCRbeta chains were analyzed by immunosequencing. On the study's bioinformatics: Repertoire TCRs were checked for matches against a reference library of SARS-CoV-2-specific TCRs that had been generated using the MIRA antigen-specificity platform. Breadth was defined as the fraction of unique TCRs that were SARS-CoV-2-associated. Depth was defined as the fraction of total T cells that were SARS-CoV-2-associated. Each spike-specific TCR was assigned to its reactive spike region and to a CD4 or CD8 class using the MIRA data. Log10-transformed breadth and depth values were compared by one-way ANOVA with Sidak's multiple comparisons tests. In its TCRdb copy, this immuneACCESS table keeps in-frame sequences only and misses some clones. Where compared with another copy, unresolved V genes explain less than half of these, and the others have no known cause. V and J calls and clone size are given by that table; D and trimming were obtained from the DNA. The sample records around 94,000 clones, 84% of which are singletons. Over 15% of the sample goes to the ten largest clones.

The sequence was collected from an adult in good health. The sample consisted of peripheral blood, taken on day 0 of AZD1222 vaccination.

The CDR3 protein is CASSLDRGGIHSNQPQHF. The DNA sequence is as follows: TGTGCCAGCAGCTTGGACAGGGGAGGGATTCATAGCAATCAGCCCCAGCATTTT. The sequence is built from TRBV5-5 and TRBJ1-5; 7 middle bases align to TRBD1. The V end gives up 0 bases and the J end 0 bases, leaving 9 bases in the junction not matched to a gene. There are 18 amino acids in the CDR3, from cysteine to phenylalanine inclusive. Just the 54-base CDR3 DNA is kept, in frame starting at base 1. The germline V gene (reference sequence) yields SGHKS for CDR1 and YYEKEE for CDR2.